This T cell receptor (beta chain) stems from a study of shared clonotypes between healthy human individuals. Study-wide background: A couple of women and three men aged 18 to 49 made up the donors.

Only Caucasian adults living in Nashville, Tennessee made up the donor group. Unsorted PBMC DNA went through sequencing on ten immunoSEQ deep assay plates. The repertoire was sequenced with immunoSEQ multiplex PCR; TCRdb's copy has only in-frame clones and lacks some. This table has about 560,000 clones, around three quarters appearing once. J gave up 3 bases and V 3 bases, and 2 bases lay outside the gene matches. The CDR3 extends over 15 amino acids. Germline V lookup: CDR1 SGHNT, CDR2 YYREEE (reference sequence). The source of this sequence is a woman aged 40-49 years in good health. Some clones in this sample may be carry-over from other donors' samples. The sequenced sample consisted of PBMCs. The chain links TRBV5-4 to TRBJ2-1, with 11 bases lining up with TRBD2. This CDR3 reads CASSWGTSGYNEQFF. The CDR3 nucleotides read TGTGCCAGCAGCTGGGGGACTAGCGGCTACAATGAGCAGTTCTTC.